The present entry profiles one T cell receptor beta chain with its context. As yet, its antigen is unknown. The source of the sample is a study of early T cells in non-severe SARS-CoV-2 infection. Tagging with unique molecular identifiers was applied to individual cDNA molecules. Each CDR3 protein gets one entry after TCRdb re-called the 5' RACE reads with MiXCR. Seen here are more than 85,000 distinct CDR3 sequences, roughly 12% observed once, and the top ten hold 3% to 4.5%. Trimming pared 3 bases from V and 3 bases from J, leaving 18 bases between. CDR1 is KGHSH, CDR2 LQKENI, per germline. This CDR3 region has 16 residues. Study-wide results and limits: Comparison of clonotypes with VDJdb favored anti-spike CD8 responses while missing private and CD4 specificities.

The sample here was whole blood, taken at baseline. The origin of this receptor is an adult who was a healthcare worker with PCR-confirmed SARS-CoV-2 infection or an uninfected control (not recorded which). This rearrangement joins TRBV18 to TRBJ2-7; unclear D gene. CDR3 DNA sequence: TGTGCCAGCTCACCTCTCTTGACCACACACGGCTACGAGCAGTACTTC. It is translated as CASSPLLTTHGYEQYF. Based on the CDR3 plus reference TRBV18 and TRBJ2-7, the full variable domain is NAGVMQNPRHLVRRRGQEARLRCSPMKGHSHVYWYRQLPEEGLKFMVYLQKENIIDESGMPKERFSAEFPKEGPSILRIQQVVRGDSAAYFCASSPLLTTHGYEQYFGPGTRLTVT.